This is a list of T cell receptor beta chains from one sample in a study of CD8 T cells in ankylosing spondylitis. TCRdb processed the 5' RACE reads anew with MiXCR; each CDR3 protein has one entry. Here the sample spans almost 400,000 distinct CDR3 sequences, about 20% being singletons. Input material: blood, either unsorted or a sorted T cell fraction (not recorded which). The source of these receptors is a male donor with ankylosing spondylitis. CDR3s include the opening cysteine and the closing phenylalanine or tryptophan. D genes are given only for firm matches. Not all rows give a size; the values are once, few, many and, for expanded clones, a class.

d_call,j_call,clone_size,v_call,cdr3_aa,cdr3_nt
TRBD2,TRBJ2-7,few,TRBV20-1,CSVQTSGGSYEQYF,TGCAGTGTTCAGACTAGCGGGGGCTCCTACGAGCAGTACTTC
NA,TRBJ2-3,few,TRBV5-1,CASSLVLDGSTDTQYF,TGCGCCAGCAGCTTGGTCTTGGACGGTAGCACAGATACGCAGTATTTT
TRBD2,TRBJ2-1,few,TRBV18,CASSPTSGRAGEQFF,TGTGCCAGCTCACCTACTAGCGGGAGGGCAGGTGAGCAGTTCTTC
NA,TRBJ1-2,few,TRBV5-1,CASSERPGEGGYTF,TGCGCCAGCAGCGAGCGCCCAGGGGAGGGTGGCTACACCTTC
TRBD1,TRBJ1-2,NA,TRBV7-8,CASTFTGGDGYTF,TGTGCCAGCACATTTACAGGGGGCGATGGCTACACCTTC
NA,TRBJ2-1,many,TRBV7-2,CASSLNFRFPRFF,TGTGCCAGCAGCTTAAATTTCCGTTTCCCTCGGTTCTTC
TRBD2,TRBJ2-7,NA,TRBV29-1,CSVEPSGSNEQYF,TGCAGCGTTGAACCTAGCGGGAGTAACGAGCAGTACTTC
NA,TRBJ1-2,NA,TRBV20-1,CSARKSLSYGYTF,TGCAGTGCTAGAAAGTCACTGAGCTATGGCTACACCTTC
NA,TRBJ1-2,NA,TRBV9,CASSPSLGKSYTF,TGTGCCAGCAGCCCATCGCTGGGGAAGAGCTACACCTTC
TRBD1,TRBJ1-6,NA,TRBV29-1,CSVQGDRSSPLHF,TGCAGCGTGCAGGGGGACCGATCATCACCCCTCCACTTT
TRBD2,TRBJ2-6,once,TRBV7-9,CASSSGLAWGANVLTF,TGTGCCAGCAGCTCGGGACTAGCGTGGGGGGCCAACGTCCTGACTTTC
TRBD1,TRBJ2-1,NA,TRBV11-3,CASSLTGVVYNEQFF,TGTGCCAGCAGCTTGACAGGGGTGGTCTACAATGAGCAGTTCTTC